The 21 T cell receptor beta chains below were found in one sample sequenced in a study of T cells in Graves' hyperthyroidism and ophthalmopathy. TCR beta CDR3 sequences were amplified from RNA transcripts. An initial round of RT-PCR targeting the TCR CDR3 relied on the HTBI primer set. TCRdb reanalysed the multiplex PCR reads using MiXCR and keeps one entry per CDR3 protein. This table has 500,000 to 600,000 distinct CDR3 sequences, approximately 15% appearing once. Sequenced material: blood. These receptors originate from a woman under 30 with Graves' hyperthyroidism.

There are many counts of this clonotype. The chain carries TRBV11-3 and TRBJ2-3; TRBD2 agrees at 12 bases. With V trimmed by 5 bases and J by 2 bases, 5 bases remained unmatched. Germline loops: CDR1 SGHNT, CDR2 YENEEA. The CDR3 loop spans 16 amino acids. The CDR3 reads CASSLGLAGTTDTQYF. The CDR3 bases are TGTGCCAGCAGCCTCGGACTAGCGGGGACCACAGATACGCAGTATTTT. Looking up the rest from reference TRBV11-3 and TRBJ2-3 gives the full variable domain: EAGVVQSPRYKIIEKKQPVAFWCNPISGHNTLYWYLQNLGQGPELLIRYENEEAVDDSQLPKDRFSAERLKGVDSTLKIQPAELGDSAVYLCASSLGLAGTTDTQYFGPGTRLTVL.

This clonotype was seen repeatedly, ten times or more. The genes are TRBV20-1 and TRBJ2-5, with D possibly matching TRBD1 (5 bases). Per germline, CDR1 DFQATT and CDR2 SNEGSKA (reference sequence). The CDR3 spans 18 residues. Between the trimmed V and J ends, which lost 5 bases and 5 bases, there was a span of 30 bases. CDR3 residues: CSARTELDRSMGQETQYF. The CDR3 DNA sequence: TGCAGTGCTCGCACAGAATTGGACCGTTCGATGGGGCAGGAGACCCAGTACTTC.

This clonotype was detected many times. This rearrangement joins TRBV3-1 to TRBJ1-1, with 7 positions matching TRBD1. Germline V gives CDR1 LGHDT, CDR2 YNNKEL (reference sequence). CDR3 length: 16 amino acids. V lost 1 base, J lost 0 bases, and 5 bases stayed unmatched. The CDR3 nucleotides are TGTGCCAGCAGCCAAGGACAGGGACTTATGAACACTGAAGCTTTCTTT. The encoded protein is CASSQGQGLMNTEAFF.

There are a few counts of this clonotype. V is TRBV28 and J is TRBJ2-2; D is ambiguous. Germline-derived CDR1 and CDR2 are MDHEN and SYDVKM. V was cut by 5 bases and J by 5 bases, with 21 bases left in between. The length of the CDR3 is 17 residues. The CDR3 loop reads CASSRPGSVWGTGELFF. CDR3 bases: TGTGCCAGCAGTCGACCTGGCAGTGTGTGGGGAACCGGGGAGCTGTTTTTT.

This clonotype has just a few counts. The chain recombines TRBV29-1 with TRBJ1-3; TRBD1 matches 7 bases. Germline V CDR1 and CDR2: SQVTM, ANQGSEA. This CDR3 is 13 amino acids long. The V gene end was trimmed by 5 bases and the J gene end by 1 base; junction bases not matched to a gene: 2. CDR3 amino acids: CSVQTGSGNTIYF. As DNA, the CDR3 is TGCAGCGTTCAGACAGGGTCTGGAAACACCATATATTTT. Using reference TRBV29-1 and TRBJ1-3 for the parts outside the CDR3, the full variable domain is SAVISQKPSRDICQRGTSLTIQCQVDSQVTMMFWYRQQPGQSLTLIATANQGSEATYESGFVIDKFPISRPNLTFSTLTVSNMSPEDSSIYLCSVQTGSGNTIYFGEGSWLTVV.

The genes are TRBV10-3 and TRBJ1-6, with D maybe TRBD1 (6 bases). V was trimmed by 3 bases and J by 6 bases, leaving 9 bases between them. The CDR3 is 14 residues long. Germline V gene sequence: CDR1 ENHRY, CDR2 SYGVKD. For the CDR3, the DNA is TGTGCCATCAGTGATGAGGGGGGTAATTCACCCCTCCACTTT. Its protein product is CAISDEGGNSPLHF.

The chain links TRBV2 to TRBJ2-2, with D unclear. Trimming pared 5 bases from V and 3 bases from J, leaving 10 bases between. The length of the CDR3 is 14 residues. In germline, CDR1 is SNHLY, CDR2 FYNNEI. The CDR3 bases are TGTGCCAGCAGTTCACAGACCCACACCGGGGAGCTGTTTTTT. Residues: CASSSQTHTGELFF.

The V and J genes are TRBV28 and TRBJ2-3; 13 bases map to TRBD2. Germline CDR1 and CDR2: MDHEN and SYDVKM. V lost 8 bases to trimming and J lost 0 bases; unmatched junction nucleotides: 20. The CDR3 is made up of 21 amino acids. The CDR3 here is CASVSPRGPGLAGSSTDTQYF. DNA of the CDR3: TGTGCCAGCGTTTCACCCAGGGGTCCGGGACTAGCGGGATCTAGCACAGATACGCAGTATTTT. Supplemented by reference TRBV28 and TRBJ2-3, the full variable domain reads DVKVTQSSRYLVKRTGEKVFLECVQDMDHENMFWYRQDPGLGLRLIYFSYDVKMKEKGDIPEGYSVSREKKERFSLILESASTNQTSMYLCASVSPRGPGLAGSSTDTQYFGPGTRLTVL.

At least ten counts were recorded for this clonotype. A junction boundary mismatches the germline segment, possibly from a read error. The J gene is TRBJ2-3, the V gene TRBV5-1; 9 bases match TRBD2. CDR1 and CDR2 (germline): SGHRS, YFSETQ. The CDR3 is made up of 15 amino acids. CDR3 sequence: CASSLLAGRTDTQYF. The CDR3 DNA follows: TGTGCCAGCAGCCTGCTAGCGGGGCGCACAGATACGCAGTATTTT.

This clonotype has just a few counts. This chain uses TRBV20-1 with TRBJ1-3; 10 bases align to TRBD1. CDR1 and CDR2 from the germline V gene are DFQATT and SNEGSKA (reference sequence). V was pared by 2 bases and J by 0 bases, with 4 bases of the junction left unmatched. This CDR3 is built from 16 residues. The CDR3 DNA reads TGCAGTGCTAGATCGGACAGGGGGGGCTCTGGAAACACCATATATTTT. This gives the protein CSARSDRGGSGNTIYF.

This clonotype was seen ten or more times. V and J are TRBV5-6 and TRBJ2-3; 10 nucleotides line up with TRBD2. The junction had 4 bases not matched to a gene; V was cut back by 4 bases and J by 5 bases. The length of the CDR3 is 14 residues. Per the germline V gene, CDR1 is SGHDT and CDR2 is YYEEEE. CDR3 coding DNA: TGTGCCAGCAGCCTTACTAGCGGGGAAGATACGCAGTATTTT. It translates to CASSLTSGEDTQYF. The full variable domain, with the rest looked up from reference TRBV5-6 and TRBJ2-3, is DAGVTQSPTHLIKTRGQQVTLRCSPKSGHDTVSWYQQALGQGPQFIFQYYEEEERQRGNFPDRFSGHQFPNYSSELNVNALLLGDSALYLCASSLTSGEDTQYFGPGTRLTVL.

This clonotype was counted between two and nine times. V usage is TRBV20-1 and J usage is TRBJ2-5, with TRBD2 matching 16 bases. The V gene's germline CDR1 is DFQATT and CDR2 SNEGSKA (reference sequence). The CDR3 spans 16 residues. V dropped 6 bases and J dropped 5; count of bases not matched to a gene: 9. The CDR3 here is CSAKRGLAGGHETQYF. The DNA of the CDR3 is TGCAGTGCAAAGAGGGGACTAGCGGGGGGGCATGAGACCCAGTACTTC.

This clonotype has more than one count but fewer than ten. The CDR3 loop is CASSPGDPSYEQYF. CDR3 bases: TGTGCCAGCAGTCCAGGGGATCCATCCTACGAGCAGTACTTC. V is TRBV5-6 and J is TRBJ2-7; a possible D gene is TRBD1 (6 bases). Trimming removed 5 bases from V and 1 base from J, with 13 bases in between. Germline V lookup: CDR1 SGHDT, CDR2 YYEEEE. CDR3 length equals 14 residues. Supplemented by reference TRBV5-6 and TRBJ2-7, the full variable domain reads DAGVTQSPTHLIKTRGQQVTLRCSPKSGHDTVSWYQQALGQGPQFIFQYYEEEERQRGNFPDRFSGHQFPNYSSELNVNALLLGDSALYLCASSPGDPSYEQYFGPGTRLTVT.

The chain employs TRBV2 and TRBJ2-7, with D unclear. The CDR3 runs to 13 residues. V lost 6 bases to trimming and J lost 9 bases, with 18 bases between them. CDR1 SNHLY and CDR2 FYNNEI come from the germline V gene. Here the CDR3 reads CASSPAYNFGQYF. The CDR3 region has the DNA TGTGCCAGCAGCCCCGCCTATAATTTTGGGCAGTACTTC.

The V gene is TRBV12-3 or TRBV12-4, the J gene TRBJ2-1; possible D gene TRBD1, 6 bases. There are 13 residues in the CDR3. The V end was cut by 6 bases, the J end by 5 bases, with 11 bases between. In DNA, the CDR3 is TGTGCCAGCAGGGGACAAATTGACAATGAGCAGTTCTTC. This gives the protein CASRGQIDNEQFF.

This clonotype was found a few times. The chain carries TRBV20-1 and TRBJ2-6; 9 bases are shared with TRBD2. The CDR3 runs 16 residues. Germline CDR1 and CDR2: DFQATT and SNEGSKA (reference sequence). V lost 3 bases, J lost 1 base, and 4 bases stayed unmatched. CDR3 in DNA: TGCAGTGCTAGGCCTAGCGGGAAGTCTGGGGCCAACGTCCTGACTTTC. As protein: CSARPSGKSGANVLTF.

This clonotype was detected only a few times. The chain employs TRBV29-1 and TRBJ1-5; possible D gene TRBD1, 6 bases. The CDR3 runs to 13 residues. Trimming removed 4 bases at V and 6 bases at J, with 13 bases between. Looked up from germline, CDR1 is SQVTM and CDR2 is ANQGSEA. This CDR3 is CSVGWGAGQPQHF. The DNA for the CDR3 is TGCAGCGTTGGATGGGGGGCGGGTCAGCCCCAGCATTTT. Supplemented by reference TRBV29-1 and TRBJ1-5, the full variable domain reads SAVISQKPSRDICQRGTSLTIQCQVDSQVTMMFWYRQQPGQSLTLIATANQGSEATYESGFVIDKFPISRPNLTFSTLTVSNMSPEDSSIYLCSVGWGAGQPQHFGDGTRLSIL.

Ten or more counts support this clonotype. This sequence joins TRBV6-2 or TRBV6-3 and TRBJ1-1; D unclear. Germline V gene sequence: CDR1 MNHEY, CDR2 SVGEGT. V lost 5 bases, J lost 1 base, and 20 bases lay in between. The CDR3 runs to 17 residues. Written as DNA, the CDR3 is TGTGCCAGCAGTCCTCCCGATAAGGCCCTCGGGAACACTGAAGCTTTCTTT. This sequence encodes CASSPPDKALGNTEAFF.

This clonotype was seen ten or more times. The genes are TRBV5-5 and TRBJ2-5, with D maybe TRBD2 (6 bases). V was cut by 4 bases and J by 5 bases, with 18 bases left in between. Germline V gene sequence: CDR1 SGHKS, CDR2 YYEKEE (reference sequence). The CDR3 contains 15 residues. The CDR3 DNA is TGTGCCAGCAGCCCGGGGACTCGACCTACGGAGACCCAGTACTTC. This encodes CASSPGTRPTETQYF. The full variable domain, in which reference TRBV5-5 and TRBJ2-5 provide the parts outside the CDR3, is DAGVTQSPTHLIKTRGQQVTLRCSPISGHKSVSWYQQVLGQGPQFIFQYYEKEERGRGNFPDRFSARQFPNYSSELNVNALLLGDSALYLCASSPGTRPTETQYFGPGTRLLVL.

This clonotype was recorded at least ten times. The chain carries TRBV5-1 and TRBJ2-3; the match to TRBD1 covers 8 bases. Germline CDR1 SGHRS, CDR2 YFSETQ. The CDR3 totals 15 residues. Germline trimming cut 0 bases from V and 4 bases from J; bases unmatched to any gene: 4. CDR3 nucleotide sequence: TGCGCCAGCAGCTTGGGGCAGGGGGCGTCAGATACGCAGTATTTT. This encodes CASSLGQGASDTQYF.

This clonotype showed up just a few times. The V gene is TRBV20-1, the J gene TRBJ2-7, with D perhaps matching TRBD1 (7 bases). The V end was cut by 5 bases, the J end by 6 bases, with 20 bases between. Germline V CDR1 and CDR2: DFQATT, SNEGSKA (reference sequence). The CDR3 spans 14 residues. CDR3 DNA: TGCAGTGCTGCTCGGGGGTGGCAGGGGGGCGAGCAGTACTTC. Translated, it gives CSAARGWQGGEQYF.